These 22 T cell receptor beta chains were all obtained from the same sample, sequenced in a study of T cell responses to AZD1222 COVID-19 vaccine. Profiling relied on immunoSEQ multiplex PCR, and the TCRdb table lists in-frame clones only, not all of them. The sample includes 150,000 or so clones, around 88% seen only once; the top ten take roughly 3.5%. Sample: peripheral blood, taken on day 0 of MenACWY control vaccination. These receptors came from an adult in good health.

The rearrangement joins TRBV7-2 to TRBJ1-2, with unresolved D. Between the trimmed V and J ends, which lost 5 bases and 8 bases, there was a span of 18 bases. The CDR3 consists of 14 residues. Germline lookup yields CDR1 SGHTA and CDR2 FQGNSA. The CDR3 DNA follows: TGTGCCAGCAGCGGTCAGGTTAACTCTGGAGGCTACACCTTC. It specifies CASSGQVNSGGYTF.

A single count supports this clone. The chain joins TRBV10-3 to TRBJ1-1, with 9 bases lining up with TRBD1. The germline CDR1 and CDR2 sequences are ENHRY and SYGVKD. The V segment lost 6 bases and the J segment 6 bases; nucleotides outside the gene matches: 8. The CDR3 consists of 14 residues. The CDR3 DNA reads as TGTGCCATCAGGGACAGGGGCGGGGTGTCTGAAGCTTTCTTT. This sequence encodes CAIRDRGGVSEAFF.

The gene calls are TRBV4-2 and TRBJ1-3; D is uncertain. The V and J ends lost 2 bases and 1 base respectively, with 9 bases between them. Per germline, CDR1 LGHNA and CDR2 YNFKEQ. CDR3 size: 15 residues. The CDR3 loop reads CASSQLLFSGNTIYF. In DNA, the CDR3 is TGTGCCAGCAGCCAACTTCTCTTTTCTGGAAACACCATATATTTT.

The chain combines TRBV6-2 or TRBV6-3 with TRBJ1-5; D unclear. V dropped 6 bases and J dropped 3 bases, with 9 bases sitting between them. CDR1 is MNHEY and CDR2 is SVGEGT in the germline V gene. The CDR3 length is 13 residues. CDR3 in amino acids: CASSVPDNQPQHF. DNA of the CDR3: TGTGCCAGCAGCGTGCCGGACAATCAGCCCCAGCATTTT.

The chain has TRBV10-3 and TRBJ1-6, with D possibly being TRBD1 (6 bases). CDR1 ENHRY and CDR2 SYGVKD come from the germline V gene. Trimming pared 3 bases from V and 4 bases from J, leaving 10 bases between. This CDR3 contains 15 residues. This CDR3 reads CAISEGGNYNSPLHF. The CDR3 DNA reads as TGTGCCATCAGTGAAGGGGGGAATTATAATTCACCCCTCCACTTT.

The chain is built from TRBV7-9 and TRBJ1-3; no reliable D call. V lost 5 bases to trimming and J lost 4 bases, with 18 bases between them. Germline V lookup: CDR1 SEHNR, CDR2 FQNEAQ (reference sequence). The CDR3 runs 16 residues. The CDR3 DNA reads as TGTGCCAGCAGCCTAACCCCGACGTCCTGGGGAAACACCATATATTTT. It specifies CASSLTPTSWGNTIYF. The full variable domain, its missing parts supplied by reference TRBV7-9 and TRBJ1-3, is DTGVSQNPRHKITKRGQNVTFRCDPISEHNRLYWYRQTLGQGPEFLTYFQNEAQLEKSRLLSDRFSAERPKGSFSTLEIQRTEQGDSAMYLCASSLTPTSWGNTIYFGEGSWLTVV.

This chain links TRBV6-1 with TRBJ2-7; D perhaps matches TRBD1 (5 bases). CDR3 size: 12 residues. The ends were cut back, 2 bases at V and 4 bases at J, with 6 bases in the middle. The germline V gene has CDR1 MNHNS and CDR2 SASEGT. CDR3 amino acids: CASSEQGYEQYF. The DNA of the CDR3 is TGTGCCAGCAGTGAACAGGGTTACGAGCAGTACTTC.

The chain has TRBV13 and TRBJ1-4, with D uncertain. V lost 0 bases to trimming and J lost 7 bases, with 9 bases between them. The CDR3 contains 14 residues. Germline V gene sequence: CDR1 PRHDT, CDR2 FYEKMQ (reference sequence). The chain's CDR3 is CASSLGRAGEKLFF. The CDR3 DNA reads TGTGCCAGCAGCTTAGGGAGGGCAGGTGAAAAACTGTTTTTT.

CDR3: CASSYSGGGTYEQYF. For the CDR3, the DNA is TGTGCCAGCAGTTACTCCGGGGGAGGCACCTACGAGCAGTACTTC. This chain connects TRBV6-5 to TRBJ2-7; tentative D call: TRBD2 (6 bases). CDR1 is MNHEY, CDR2 SVGAGI, per germline. The CDR3 is 15 amino acids. Trimming took 0 bases from V and 2 from J, leaving 11 bases between them.

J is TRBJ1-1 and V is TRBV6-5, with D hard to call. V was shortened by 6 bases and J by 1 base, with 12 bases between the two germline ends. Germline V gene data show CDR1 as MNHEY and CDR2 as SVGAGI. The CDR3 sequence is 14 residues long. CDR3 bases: TGTGCCAGCAGGGCGGGTTTATGGAACACTGAAGCTTTCTTT. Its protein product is CASRAGLWNTEAFF.

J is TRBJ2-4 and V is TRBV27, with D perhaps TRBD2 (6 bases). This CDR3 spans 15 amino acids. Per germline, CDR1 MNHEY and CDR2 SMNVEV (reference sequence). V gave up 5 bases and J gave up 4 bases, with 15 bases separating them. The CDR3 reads CASSPSRAGKNIQYF. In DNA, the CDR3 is TGTGCCAGCAGTCCATCTCGGGCGGGGAAAAACATTCAGTACTTC.

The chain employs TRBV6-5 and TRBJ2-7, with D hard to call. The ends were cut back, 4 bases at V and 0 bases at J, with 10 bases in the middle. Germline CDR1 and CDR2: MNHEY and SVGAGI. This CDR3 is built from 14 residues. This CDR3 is CASSSILTSYEQYF. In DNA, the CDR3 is TGTGCCAGCAGTTCGATACTTACCTCCTACGAGCAGTACTTC.

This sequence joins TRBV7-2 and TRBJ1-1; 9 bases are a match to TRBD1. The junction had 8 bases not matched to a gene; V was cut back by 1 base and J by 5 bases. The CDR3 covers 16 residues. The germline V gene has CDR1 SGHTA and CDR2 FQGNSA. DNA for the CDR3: TGTGCCAGCAGCTTAGTGGGGACAGGGATGGGAACTGAAGCTTTCTTT. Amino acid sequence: CASSLVGTGMGTEAFF. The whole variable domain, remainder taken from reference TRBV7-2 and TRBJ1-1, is GAGVSQSPSNKVTEKGKDVELRCDPISGHTALYWYRQSLGQGLEFLIYFQGNSAPDKSGLPSDRFSAERTGGSVSTLTIQRTQQEDSAVYLCASSLVGTGMGTEAFFGQGTRLTVV.

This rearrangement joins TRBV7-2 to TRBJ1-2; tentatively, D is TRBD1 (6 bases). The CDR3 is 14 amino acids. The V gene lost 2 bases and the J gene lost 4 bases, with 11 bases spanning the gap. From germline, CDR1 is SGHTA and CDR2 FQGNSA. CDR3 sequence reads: CASSLNRAGYGYTF. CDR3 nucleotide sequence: TGTGCCAGCAGCTTAAACAGGGCCGGCTATGGCTACACCTTC. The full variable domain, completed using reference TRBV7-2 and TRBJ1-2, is GAGVSQSPSNKVTEKGKDVELRCDPISGHTALYWYRQSLGQGLEFLIYFQGNSAPDKSGLPSDRFSAERTGGSVSTLTIQRTQQEDSAVYLCASSLNRAGYGYTFGSGTRLTVV.

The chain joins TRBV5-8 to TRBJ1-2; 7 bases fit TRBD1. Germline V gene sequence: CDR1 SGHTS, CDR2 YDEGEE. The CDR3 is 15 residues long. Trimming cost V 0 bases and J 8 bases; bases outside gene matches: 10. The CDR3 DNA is TGTGCCAGCAGCTTGGTGGCCAGGGGGAGGGAAGGCTACACCTTC. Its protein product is CASSLVARGREGYTF.

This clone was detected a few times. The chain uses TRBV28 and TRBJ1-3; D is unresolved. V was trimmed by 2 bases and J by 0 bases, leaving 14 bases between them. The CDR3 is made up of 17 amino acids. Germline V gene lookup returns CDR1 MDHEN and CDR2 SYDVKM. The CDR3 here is CASSLIVRRTSGNTIYF. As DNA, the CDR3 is TGTGCCAGCAGTTTAATTGTTCGTAGGACCTCTGGAAACACCATATATTTT.

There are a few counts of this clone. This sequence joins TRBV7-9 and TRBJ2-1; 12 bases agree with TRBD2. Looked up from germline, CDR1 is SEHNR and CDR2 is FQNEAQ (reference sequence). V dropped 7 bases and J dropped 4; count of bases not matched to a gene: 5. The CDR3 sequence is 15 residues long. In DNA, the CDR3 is TGTGCCAGCACCCTAGCGGGAGGGCCGTACAATGAGCAGTTCTTC. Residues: CASTLAGGPYNEQFF.

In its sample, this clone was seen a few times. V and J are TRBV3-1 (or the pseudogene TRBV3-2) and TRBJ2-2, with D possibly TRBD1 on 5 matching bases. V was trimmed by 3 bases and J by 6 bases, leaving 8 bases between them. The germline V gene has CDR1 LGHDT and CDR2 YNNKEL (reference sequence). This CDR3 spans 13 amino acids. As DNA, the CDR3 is TGTGCCAGCAGCCATGTCAGGGCCGGGGAGCTGTTTTTT. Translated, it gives CASSHVRAGELFF.

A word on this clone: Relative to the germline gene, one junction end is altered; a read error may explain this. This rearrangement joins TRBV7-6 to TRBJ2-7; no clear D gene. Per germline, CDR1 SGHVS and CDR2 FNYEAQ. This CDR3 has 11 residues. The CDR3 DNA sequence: TGTGCCAGCAGCTTACAGGAGACCCTTTATTTC. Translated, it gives CASSLQETLYF.

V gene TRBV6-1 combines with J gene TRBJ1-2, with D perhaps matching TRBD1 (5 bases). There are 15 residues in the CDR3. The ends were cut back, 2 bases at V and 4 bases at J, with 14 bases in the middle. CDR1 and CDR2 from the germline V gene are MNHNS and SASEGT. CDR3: CASSEQGQGGYGYTF. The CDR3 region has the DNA TGTGCCAGCAGTGAACAAGGGCAGGGTGGCTATGGCTACACCTTC.

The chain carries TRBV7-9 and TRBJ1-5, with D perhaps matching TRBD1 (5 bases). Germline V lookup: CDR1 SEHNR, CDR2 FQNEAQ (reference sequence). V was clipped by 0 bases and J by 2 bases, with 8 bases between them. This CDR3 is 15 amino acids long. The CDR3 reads CASSLAQGGNQPQHF. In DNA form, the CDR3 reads TGTGCCAGCAGCTTAGCGCAGGGCGGCAATCAGCCCCAGCATTTT.

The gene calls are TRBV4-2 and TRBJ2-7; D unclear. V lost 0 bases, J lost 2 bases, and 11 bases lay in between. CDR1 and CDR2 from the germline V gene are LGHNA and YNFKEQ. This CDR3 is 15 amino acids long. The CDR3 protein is CASSQEASRPYEQYF. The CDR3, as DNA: TGTGCCAGCAGCCAAGAGGCTAGTAGGCCCTACGAGCAGTACTTC.